This paragraph reports one T cell receptor beta chain. Sequencing was performed with immunoSEQ multiplex PCR; in TCRdb, only in-frame clones are kept and a portion is missing. This sample has about 1.5 million clones, with approximately 98% found just once. CDR1 and CDR2 from the germline V gene are SGHAT and FQNNGV. This CDR3 is built from 15 residues. V gave up 8 bases and J gave up 3 bases; unmatched junction bases: 2. The data were obtained in a study of shared clonotypes between healthy human individuals. Material: naive CD4+ T cells sorted from blood. Subset given: CD45RA+ positively selected. This chain joins TRBV11-2 and TRBJ2-4, with TRBD2 identical over 15 bases. The source of this sequence is a man aged 30 to 45 in good health. The CDR3 DNA sequence: TGTGCCAGCGCGGGACTAGCGGGAGGCAAAAACATTCAGTACTTC. Protein: CASAGLAGGKNIQYF.